This TCR beta chain was retrieved from a study of blood T cell repertoires in COVID-19. In the authors' workflow: Estimates of nucleated cell counts were drawn from the amplification of reference gene primers. Assay: immunoSEQ multiplex PCR; the TCRdb copy retains only in-frame clones and omits some. V, J and clone size derive from that table, while D and trimming were established from the DNA sequence. This table has 150,000 to 200,000 clones, less than 85% appearing once. Unmatched junction bases numbered 9, after V lost 0 bases and J lost 1 base. There are 18 residues in the CDR3. Germline V gives CDR1 SGDLS, CDR2 YYNGEE.

The rearrangement links TRBV9 to TRBJ2-2; 7 bases agree with TRBD1. This receptor was obtained from a human donor in a cohort sampled during active COVID-19. The source material was peripheral blood. CDR3 in amino acids: CASSVGGPGQLNTGELFF. The CDR3 DNA is TGTGCCAGCAGCGTAGGGGGCCCGGGACAGCTGAACACCGGGGAGCTGTTTTTT.